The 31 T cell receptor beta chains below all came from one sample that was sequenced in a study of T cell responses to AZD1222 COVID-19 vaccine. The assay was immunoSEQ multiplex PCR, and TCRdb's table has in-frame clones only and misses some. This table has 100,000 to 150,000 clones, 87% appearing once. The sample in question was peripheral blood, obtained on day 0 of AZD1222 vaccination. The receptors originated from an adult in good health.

The CDR3 sequence is CASSNPFWNTEAFF. The DNA for the CDR3 is TGTGCCAGTAGTAACCCCTTTTGGAACACTGAAGCTTTCTTT. The gene calls are TRBV19 and TRBJ1-1; no clear D gene. V was shortened by 4 bases and J by 1 base, with 10 bases between the two germline ends. Germline CDR1 and CDR2: LNHDA and SQIVND (reference sequence). CDR3 length: 14 amino acids. Complete variable domain (other parts from reference TRBV19 and TRBJ1-1): DGGITQSPKYLFRKEGQNVTLSCEQNLNHDAMYWYRQDPGQGLRLIYYSQIVNDFQKGDIAEGYSVSREKKESFPLTVTSAQKNPTAFYLCASSNPFWNTEAFFGQGTRLTVV.

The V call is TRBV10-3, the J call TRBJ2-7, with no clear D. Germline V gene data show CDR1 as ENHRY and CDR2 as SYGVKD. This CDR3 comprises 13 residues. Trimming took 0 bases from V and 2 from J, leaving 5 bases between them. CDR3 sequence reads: CAISESGAYEQYF. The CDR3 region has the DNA TGTGCCATCAGTGAGTCGGGTGCCTACGAGCAGTACTTC.

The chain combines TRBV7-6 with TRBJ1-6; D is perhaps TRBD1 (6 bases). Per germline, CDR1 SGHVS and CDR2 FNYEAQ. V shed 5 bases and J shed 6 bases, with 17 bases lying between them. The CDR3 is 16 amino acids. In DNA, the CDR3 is TGTGCCAGCAGCCTTGGAACACAGGGTTTTAATTCACCCCTCCACTTT. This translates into CASSLGTQGFNSPLHF.

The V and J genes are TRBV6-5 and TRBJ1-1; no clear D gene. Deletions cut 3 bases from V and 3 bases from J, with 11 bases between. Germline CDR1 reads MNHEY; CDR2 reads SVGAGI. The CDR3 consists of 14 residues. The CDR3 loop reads CASSYSVAYTEAFF. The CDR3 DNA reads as TGTGCCAGCAGTTATTCGGTCGCGTACACTGAAGCTTTCTTT.

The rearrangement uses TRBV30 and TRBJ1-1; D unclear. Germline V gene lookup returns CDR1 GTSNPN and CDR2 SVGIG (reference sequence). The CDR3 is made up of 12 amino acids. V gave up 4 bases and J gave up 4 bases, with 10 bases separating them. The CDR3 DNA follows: TGTGCCTGGACCCCCCCCGGCACTGAAGCTTTCTTT. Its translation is CAWTPPGTEAFF.

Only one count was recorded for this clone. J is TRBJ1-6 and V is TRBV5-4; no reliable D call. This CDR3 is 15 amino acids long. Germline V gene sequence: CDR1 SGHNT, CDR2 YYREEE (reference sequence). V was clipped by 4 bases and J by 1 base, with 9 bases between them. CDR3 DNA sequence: TGTGCCAGCAGCCTGAAGGGTTCCTATAATTCACCCCTCCACTTT. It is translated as CASSLKGSYNSPLHF. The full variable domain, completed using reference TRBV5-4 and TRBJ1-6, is ETGVTQSPTHLIKTRGQQVTLRCSSQSGHNTVSWYQQALGQGPQFIFQYYREEENGRGNFPPRFSGLQFPNYSSELNVNALELDDSALYLCASSLKGSYNSPLHFGNGTRLTVT.

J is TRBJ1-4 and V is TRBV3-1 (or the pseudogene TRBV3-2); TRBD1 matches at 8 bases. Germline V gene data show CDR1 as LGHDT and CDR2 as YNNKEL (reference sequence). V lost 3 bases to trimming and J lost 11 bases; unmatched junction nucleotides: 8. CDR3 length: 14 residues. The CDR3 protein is CASSHRGQGQKLFF. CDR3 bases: TGTGCCAGCAGCCATAGAGGACAGGGACAGAAACTGTTTTTT.

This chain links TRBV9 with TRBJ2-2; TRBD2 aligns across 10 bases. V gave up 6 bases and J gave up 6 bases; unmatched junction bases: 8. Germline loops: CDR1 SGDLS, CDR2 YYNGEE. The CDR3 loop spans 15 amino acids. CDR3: CASTLSGGAPGELFF. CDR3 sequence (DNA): TGTGCCAGCACCCTAAGCGGGGGGGCCCCCGGGGAGCTGTTTTTT.

In DNA, the CDR3 is TGTGCCAGTATGAAGCGGGGGGCCACAGATACGCAGTATTTT. As protein: CASMKRGATDTQYF. J is TRBJ2-3 and V is TRBV19; TRBD2 agrees at 9 bases. With V trimmed by 7 bases and J by 2 bases, 4 bases remained unmatched. The length of the CDR3 is 14 residues. Germline CDR1 and CDR2: LNHDA and SQIVND (reference sequence).

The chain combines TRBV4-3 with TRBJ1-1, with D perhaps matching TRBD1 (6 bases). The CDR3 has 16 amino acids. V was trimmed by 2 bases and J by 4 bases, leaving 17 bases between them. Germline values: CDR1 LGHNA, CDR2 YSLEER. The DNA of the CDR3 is TGCGCCAGCAGCCAAAAAGGGGGTAGGCCGGGCACTGAAGCTTTCTTT. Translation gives CASSQKGGRPGTEAFF.

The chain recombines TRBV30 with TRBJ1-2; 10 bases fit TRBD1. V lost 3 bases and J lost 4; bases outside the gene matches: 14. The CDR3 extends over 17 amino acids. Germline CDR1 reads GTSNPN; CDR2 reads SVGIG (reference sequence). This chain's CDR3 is CAWRDLLGTGASYGYTF. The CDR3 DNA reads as TGTGCCTGGAGAGATCTCCTCGGGACAGGGGCCTCCTATGGCTACACCTTC.

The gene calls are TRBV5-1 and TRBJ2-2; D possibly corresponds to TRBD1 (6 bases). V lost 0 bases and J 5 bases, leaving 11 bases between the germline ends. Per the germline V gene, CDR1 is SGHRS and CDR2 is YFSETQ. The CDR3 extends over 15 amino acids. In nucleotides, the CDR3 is TGCGCCAGCAGCTTGGGACAGGCCTCAACCGGGGAGCTGTTTTTT. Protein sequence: CASSLGQASTGELFF. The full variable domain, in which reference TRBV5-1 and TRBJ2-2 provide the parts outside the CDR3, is KAGVTQTPRYLIKTRGQQVTLSCSPISGHRSVSWYQQTPGQGLQFLFEYFSETQRNKGNFPGRFSGRQFSNSRSEMNVSTLELGDSALYLCASSLGQASTGELFFGEGSRLTVL.

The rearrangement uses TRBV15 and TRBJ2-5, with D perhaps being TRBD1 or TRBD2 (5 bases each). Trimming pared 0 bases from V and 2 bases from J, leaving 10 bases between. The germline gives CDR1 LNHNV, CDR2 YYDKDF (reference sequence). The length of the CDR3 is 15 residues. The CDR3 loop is CATSRDVGPQETQYF. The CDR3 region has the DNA TGTGCCACCAGCAGAGATGTGGGACCTCAAGAGACCCAGTACTTC. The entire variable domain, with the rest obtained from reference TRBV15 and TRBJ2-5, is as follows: DAMVIQNPRYQVTQFGKPVTLSCSQTLNHNVMYWYQQKSSQAPKLLFHYYDKDFNNEADTPDNFQSRRPNTSFCFLDIRSPGLGDTAMYLCATSRDVGPQETQYFGPGTRLLVL.

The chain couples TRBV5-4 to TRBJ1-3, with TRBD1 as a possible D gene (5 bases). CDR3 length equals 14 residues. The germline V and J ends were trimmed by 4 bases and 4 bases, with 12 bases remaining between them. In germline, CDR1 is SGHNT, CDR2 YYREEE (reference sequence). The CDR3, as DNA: TGTGCCAGCAGCGCTGGGACGGCGGGAAACACCATATATTTT. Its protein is CASSAGTAGNTIYF.

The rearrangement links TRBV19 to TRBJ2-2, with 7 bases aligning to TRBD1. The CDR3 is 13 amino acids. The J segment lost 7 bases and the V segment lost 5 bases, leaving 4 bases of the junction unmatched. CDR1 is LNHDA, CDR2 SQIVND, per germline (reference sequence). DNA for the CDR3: TGTGCCAGTAGTGACAGGGTTTTCGGGGAGCTGTTTTTT. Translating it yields CASSDRVFGELFF.

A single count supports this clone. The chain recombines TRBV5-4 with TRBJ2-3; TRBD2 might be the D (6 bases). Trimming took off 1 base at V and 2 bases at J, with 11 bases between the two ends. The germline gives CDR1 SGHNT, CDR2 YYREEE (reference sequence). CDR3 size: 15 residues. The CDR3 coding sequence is TGTGCCAGCAGCTTGAGGGCGGGGCTCACAGATACGCAGTATTTT. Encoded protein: CASSLRAGLTDTQYF.

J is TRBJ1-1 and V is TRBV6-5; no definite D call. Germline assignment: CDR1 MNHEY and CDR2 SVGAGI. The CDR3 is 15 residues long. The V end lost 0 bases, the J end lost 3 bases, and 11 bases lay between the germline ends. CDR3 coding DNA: TGTGCCAGCAGTTACTCGATAGAAGGTGACACTGAAGCTTTCTTT. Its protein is CASSYSIEGDTEAFF.

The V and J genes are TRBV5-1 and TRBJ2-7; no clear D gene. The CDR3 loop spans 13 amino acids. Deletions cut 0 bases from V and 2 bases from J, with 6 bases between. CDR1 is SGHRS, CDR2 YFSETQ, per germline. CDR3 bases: TGCGCCAGCAGCTTGGCGGTGGCCTACGAGCAGTACTTC. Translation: CASSLAVAYEQYF.

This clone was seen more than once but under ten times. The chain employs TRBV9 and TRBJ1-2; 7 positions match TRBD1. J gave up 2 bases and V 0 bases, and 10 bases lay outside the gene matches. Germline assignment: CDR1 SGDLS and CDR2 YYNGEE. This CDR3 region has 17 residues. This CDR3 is CASSVAKIGQDNYGYTF. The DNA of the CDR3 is TGTGCCAGCAGCGTAGCTAAGATTGGACAGGACAACTATGGCTACACCTTC.

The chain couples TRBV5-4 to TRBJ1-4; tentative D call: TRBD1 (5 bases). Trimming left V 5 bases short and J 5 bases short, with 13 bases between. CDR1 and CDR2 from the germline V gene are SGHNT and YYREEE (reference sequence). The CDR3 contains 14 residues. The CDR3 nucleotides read TGTGCCAGCAGGGAGGAGGGGAGGAATGAAAAACTGTTTTTT. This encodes CASREEGRNEKLFF.

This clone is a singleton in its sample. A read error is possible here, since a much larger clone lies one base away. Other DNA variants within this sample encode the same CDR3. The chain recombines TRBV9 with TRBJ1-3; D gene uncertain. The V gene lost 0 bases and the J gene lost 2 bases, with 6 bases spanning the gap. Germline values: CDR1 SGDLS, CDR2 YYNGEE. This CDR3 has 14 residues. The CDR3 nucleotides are TGTGCCAGCAGCGTAGGGGGTGCTGGAAACACCATATATTTT. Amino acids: CASSVGGAGNTIYF.

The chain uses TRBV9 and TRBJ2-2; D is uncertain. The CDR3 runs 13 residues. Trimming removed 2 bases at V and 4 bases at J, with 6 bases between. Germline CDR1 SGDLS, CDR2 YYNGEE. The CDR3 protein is CASSVIGTGELFF. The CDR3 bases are TGTGCCAGCAGCGTTATAGGCACCGGGGAGCTGTTTTTT.

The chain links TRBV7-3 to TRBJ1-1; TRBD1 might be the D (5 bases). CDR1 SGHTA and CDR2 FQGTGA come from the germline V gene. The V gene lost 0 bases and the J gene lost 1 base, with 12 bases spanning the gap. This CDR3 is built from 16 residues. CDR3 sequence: CASSLTPQGGNTEAFF. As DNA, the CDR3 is TGTGCCAGCAGCTTAACGCCCCAGGGAGGGAACACTGAAGCTTTCTTT.

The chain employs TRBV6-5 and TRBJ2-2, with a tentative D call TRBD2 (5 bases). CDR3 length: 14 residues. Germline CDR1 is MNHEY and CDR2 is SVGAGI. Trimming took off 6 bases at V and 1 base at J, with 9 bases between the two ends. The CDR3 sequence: CASRRGLNTGELFF. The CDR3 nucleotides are TGTGCCAGCAGGCGAGGACTGAACACCGGGGAGCTGTTTTTT.

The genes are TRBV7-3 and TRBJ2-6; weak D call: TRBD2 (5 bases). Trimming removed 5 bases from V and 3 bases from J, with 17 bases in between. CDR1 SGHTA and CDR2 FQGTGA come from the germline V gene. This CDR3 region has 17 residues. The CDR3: CASSPMAAGGGANVLTF. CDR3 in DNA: TGTGCCAGCAGCCCGATGGCCGCCGGAGGTGGGGCCAACGTCCTGACTTTC.

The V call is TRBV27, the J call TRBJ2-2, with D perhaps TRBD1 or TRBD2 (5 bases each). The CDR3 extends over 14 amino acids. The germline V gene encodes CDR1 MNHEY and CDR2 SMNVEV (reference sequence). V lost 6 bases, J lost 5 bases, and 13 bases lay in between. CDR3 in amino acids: CASRYVGGTGELFF. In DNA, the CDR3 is TGTGCCAGCAGATACGTTGGGGGTACCGGGGAGCTGTTTTTT.

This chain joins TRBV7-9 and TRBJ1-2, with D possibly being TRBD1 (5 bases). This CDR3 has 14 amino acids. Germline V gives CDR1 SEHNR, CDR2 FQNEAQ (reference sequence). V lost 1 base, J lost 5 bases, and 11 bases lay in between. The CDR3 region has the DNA TGTGCCAGCAGCTTAGAGAGGGGTTGGTATGGCTACACCTTC. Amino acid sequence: CASSLERGWYGYTF.

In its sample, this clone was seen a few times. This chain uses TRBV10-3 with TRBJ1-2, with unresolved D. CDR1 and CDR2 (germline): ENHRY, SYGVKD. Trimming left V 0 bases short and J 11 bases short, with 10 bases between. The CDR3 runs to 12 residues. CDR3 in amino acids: CAISESTRDYTF. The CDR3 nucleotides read TGTGCCATCAGTGAGTCGACAAGGGATTACACCTTC.

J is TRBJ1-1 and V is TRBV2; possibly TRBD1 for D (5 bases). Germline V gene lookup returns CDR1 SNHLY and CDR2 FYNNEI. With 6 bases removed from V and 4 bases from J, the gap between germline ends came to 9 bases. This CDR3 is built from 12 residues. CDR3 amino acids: CASSPRVTEAFF. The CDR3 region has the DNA TGTGCCAGCAGCCCCAGGGTCACTGAAGCTTTCTTT.

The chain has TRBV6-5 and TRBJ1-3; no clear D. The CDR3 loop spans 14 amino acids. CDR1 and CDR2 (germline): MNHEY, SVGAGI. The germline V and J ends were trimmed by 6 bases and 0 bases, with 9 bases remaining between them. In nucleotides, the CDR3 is TGTGCCAGCAGAACGGTGAGCTCTGGAAACACCATATATTTT. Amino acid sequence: CASRTVSSGNTIYF.

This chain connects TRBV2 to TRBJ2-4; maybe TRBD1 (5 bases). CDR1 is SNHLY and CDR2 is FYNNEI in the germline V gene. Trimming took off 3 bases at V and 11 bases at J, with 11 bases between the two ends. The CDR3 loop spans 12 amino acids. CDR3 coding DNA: TGTGCCAGCAGTGAGGACACTCTGCTTCAGTACTTC. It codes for CASSEDTLLQYF.